These T cell receptor beta chains were read from a single sample in a study of regulatory T cells in long-lasting Graves disease. Each CDR3 protein is one row after TCRdb ran MiXCR on the multiplex PCR reads. The sample holds some 300,000 distinct CDR3 sequences, 22% seen once. This specimen consisted of peripheral blood mononuclear cells (PBMCs), obtained when the disease was refractory, from a patient treated with antithyroid drugs. These receptors originate from a female donor with Graves disease. Each CDR3 is given with its conserved first and last residue. A D gene is named only where the DNA matches it firmly. The size field is filled for only some rows; it gives once, few, many or a size class.

d_gene	v_gene	j_gene	abundance	CDR3nt	CDR3aa
.	TRBV10-3	TRBJ1-4	many	TGTGCCATCAGAAGCAGGGAGGGTGAAAAACTGTTTTTT	CAIRSREGEKLFF
.	TRBV6-1	TRBJ1-2	few	TGTGCCAGCACTAAACCCTCCAACAGCTATGGCTACACCTTC	CASTKPSNSYGYTF
TRBD2	TRBV6-4	TRBJ2-7	few	TGTGCCAGCAGTGATGGTGGAGGGAGGGTATATGTGTACTTC	CASSDGGGRVYVYF
.	TRBV6-2/TRBV6-3	TRBJ1-5	.	TGTGCCAGCAGTCAACGGCCCGGTAGTTTCAATCAGCCCCAGCATTTT	CASSQRPGSFNQPQHF
.	TRBV7-2	TRBJ2-7	few	TGTGCCAGCAGCTTAGCGCCGGGGGTAACCTACGAGCAGTACTTC	CASSLAPGVTYEQYF
.	TRBV2	TRBJ1-2	many	TGTGCCAGCAGTGACAGGGGTGGGAACTATGGCTACACCTTC	CASSDRGGNYGYTF
.	TRBV4-1	TRBJ2-5	.	TGCGCCAGCAGCCAAGATCACGGAGAGACCCAGTACTTC	CASSQDHGETQYF
.	TRBV28	TRBJ1-2	many	TGTGCCAGCAGTTTGTCCCAGGTGATTAACTATGGCTACACCTTC	CASSLSQVINYGYTF
TRBD1	TRBV28	TRBJ1-5	many	TGTGCCAGCAGTTTTTTAGTCTGGGGACAGCTATCCAATCAGCCCCAGCATTTT	CASSFLVWGQLSNQPQHF
TRBD1	TRBV28	TRBJ1-1	few	TGTGCCAGCAGTCCGGACAGGGGGCGAGAAGCTTTCTTT	CASSPDRGREAFF
TRBD1	TRBV20-1	TRBJ1-2	.	TGCAGTGCAGTGGGACAGCCCTATGGCTACACCTTC	CSAVGQPYGYTF
.	TRBV6-2/TRBV6-3	TRBJ2-1	.	TGTGCCTGCGGGTCGGGGCTGTCGGTCTTC	CACGSGLSVF
TRBD2	TRBV2	TRBJ2-5	many	TGTGCCAGCAGTACCGGACTAGCGAGACAAGAGACCCAGTACTTC	CASSTGLARQETQYF
.	TRBV20-1	TRBJ2-1	.	TGCAGTGCTCCGGGACTCCCTAGGATCAATGAGCAGTTCTTC	CSAPGLPRINEQFF
TRBD2	TRBV20-1	TRBJ2-3	few	TGCAGTGCTACCGCTAGCGGGAGGTTGGTTGGAACAGATACGCAGTATTTT	CSATASGRLVGTDTQYF
TRBD1	TRBV7-9	TRBJ2-5	many	TGTGCCAGCAACCAGGGGGAAGAGACCCAGTACTTC	CASNQGEETQYF
.	TRBV2	TRBJ2-3	.	TGTGCCAGCAGTGAAACCCGGGGAGCAGATACGCAGTATTTT	CASSETRGADTQYF
.	TRBV19	TRBJ1-5	.	TGTGCCAGTAGTATACAGGGGCCCAATCAGCCCCAGCATTTT	CASSIQGPNQPQHF
TRBD2	TRBV10-2	TRBJ2-7	few	TGCGCCAGCAGTGGGGGACTAGGTGCCTACGAGCAGTACTTC	CASSGGLGAYEQYF
.	TRBV7-2	TRBJ2-7	many	TGTGCCAGCAGCTTTCGACAGGAATCCTACGAGCAGTACTTC	CASSFRQESYEQYF
.	TRBV7-9	TRBJ1-2	few	TGTGCCAGCAGCTTTTATGAGGGAGACAACTATGGCTACACCTTC	CASSFYEGDNYGYTF
.	TRBV20-1	TRBJ2-7	.	TGCAGTGCTAGCTCAAGGGAGAAGATTCCGGGCGAGCAGTACTTC	CSASSREKIPGEQYF
.	TRBV6-1	TRBJ2-2	many	TGTGCCAGCAGGGGGGAGCAGGGAAGCACCGGGGAGCTGTTTTTT	CASRGEQGSTGELFF
.	TRBV19	TRBJ1-1	.	TGTGCCAGTAGCGTTGCAGCGATAAACACTGAAGCTTTCTTT	CASSVAAINTEAFF
.	TRBV7-9	TRBJ1-2	.	TGTGCCAGCAGCTTTTTAGGGCGGGCGGACGGAGGCCACACCTTC	CASSFLGRADGGHTF
.	TRBV5-8	TRBJ2-3	.	TGTGCCAGCAGCGGAACTAAAGGATGGCCACCGACCGGGGCAGATACGCAGTATTTT	CASSGTKGWPPTGADTQYF
.	TRBV6-9	TRBJ1-1	few	TGTGCCAGCAGTTACGTTACAGTTAACACTGAAGCTTTCTTT	CASSYVTVNTEAFF
.	TRBV27	TRBJ1-1	many	TGTGCCACCAAGGCTGGTGCCAACACTGAAGCTTTCTTT	CATKAGANTEAFF
.	TRBV6-2/TRBV6-3	TRBJ2-5	few	TGTGCCAGCAGTTACTCAGTGGTTGAGACCCAGTACTTC	CASSYSVVETQYF
.	TRBV6-1	TRBJ2-3	.	TGTGCCAGCAGTGAAATAATAGCTAGCACAGATACGCAGTATTTT	CASSEIIASTDTQYF
TRBD1	TRBV20-1	TRBJ2-3	few	TGCAGTGGACAACCGGGACAGGGCCCAGATACGCAGTATTTT	CSGQPGQGPDTQYF
TRBD2	TRBV7-2	TRBJ2-2	.	TGTGCCAGCAGCTTGGCGGGAGGATACACCGGGGAGCTGTTTTTT	CASSLAGGYTGELFF
.	TRBV3-1	TRBJ1-6	few	TGTGCCAGCAGCCAAGGAAAAGATTCACCCCTCCACTTT	CASSQGKDSPLHF
TRBD1	TRBV28	TRBJ2-2	few	TGTGCCAGCAGTTCCGGACAGGAGACCGGGGAGCTGTTTTTT	CASSSGQETGELFF
.	TRBV11-1	TRBJ2-1	many	TGTGCCAGCAGCCGTTTCCGGGGAAACAATGAGCAGTTCTTC	CASSRFRGNNEQFF
TRBD1	TRBV7-9	TRBJ1-2	.	TGTGCCAGCAGCCACGGGGACAGTTGGTTCTATGGCTACACCTTC	CASSHGDSWFYGYTF
.	TRBV30	TRBJ1-1	.	TGTGCCTGGGGACGGGGTGGAGGGGCAACCACTGAAGCTTTCTTT	CAWGRGGGATTEAFF
.	TRBV12-3/TRBV12-4	TRBJ2-3	few	TGTGCCAGCAGTTTAGCGCAGGTGGGGTTCCCAGATACGCAGTATTTT	CASSLAQVGFPDTQYF
.	TRBV5-1	TRBJ2-2	many	TGCGCCAGCAGCTTGAGGGGGATGGACGGGGAGCTGTTTTTT	CASSLRGMDGELFF
.	TRBV11-1	TRBJ1-1	many	TGTGCCAGCCGACGGGCGGGGAGGCAGGGCCCCGCTGGCGCTTTCTTT	CASRRAGRQGPAGAFF
.	TRBV2	TRBJ1-2	many	TGTGCCAGCGAGCGGGGGCCCTATGGCTACACCTTC	CASERGPYGYTF